This TCR beta chain appears in the sequencing data of a study of blood T cell repertoires in COVID-19. This clone was observed once. In the original workflow: Estimates of nucleated cell counts were drawn from the amplification of reference gene primers. The assay was immunoSEQ multiplex PCR, and TCRdb's table has in-frame clones only and misses some. Clone size and the V and J calls come from that table; the DNA yielded D and trimming. Of hundreds of thousands of clones in the sample, around 90% were seen once. Germline CDR1 reads SNHLY; CDR2 reads FYNNEI. This CDR3 spans 13 amino acids. The V end lost 6 bases, the J end lost 6 bases, and 14 bases lay between the germline ends.

The specimen sequenced was peripheral blood. The receptor's source is a man aged 35 to 55 with acute or convalescent COVID-19. V gene TRBV2 combines with J gene TRBJ1-2, with D perhaps matching TRBD1 (5 bases). CDR3: CASRLQASHGYTF. CDR3 coding DNA: TGTGCCAGCAGATTACAGGCTTCGCATGGCTACACCTTC.